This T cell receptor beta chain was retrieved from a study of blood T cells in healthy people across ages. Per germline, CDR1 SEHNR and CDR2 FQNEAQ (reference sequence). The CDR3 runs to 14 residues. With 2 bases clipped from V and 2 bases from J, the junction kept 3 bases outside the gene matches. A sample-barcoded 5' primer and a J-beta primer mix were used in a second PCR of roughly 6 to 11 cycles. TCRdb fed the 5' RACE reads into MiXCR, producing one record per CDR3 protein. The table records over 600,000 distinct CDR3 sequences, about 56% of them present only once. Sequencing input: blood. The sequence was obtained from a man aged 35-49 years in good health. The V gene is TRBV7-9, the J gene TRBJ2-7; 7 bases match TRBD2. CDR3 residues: CASSLREAAYEQYF. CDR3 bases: TGTGCCAGCAGCTTACGGGAGGCGGCCTACGAGCAGTACTTC.